Listed below are T cell receptor beta chains from one sample, sequenced in a study of cytomegalovirus exposure and HLA in healthy donors. The protocol was immunoSEQ multiplex PCR, while the TCRdb copy is restricted to in-frame clones and leaves out a portion. The sample includes approximately 190,000 clones, 84% seen only once; the top ten take 0.2% to 0.3%. The sequenced sample was PBMCs. All receptors come from a boy younger than 18 in good health and CMV-seronegative. CDR3s include the opening cysteine and the closing phenylalanine or tryptophan. Fields, in order: J gene, D gene, V gene, CDR3 protein, CDR3 DNA. D genes are given only for firm matches.

J: TRBJ1-2
D: -
V: TRBV7-2
CDR3: CASSLSQGFDGYTF
DNA: TGTGCCAGCAGCTTATCCCAGGGTTTCGATGGCTACACCTTC

J: TRBJ1-1
D: -
V: TRBV18
CDR3: CASSPPSGSYEAFF
DNA: TGTGCCAGCTCACCACCATCCGGGTCCTATGAGGCTTTCTTT

J: TRBJ1-5
D: -
V: TRBV27
CDR3: CASSQGSGQPQHF
DNA: TGTGCCAGCAGCCAGGGAAGTGGGCAGCCCCAGCATTTT

J: TRBJ2-3
D: TRBD2
V: TRBV7-2
CDR3: CASSSGTSGATDTQYF
DNA: TGTGCCAGCAGCTCTGGGACTAGCGGGGCCACAGATACGCAGTATTTT

J: TRBJ2-7
D: -
V: TRBV30
CDR3: CAWTRDNLLYEQYF
DNA: TGTGCCTGGACCCGAGATAACCTTCTCTACGAGCAGTACTTC

J: TRBJ2-2
D: -
V: TRBV5-1
CDR3: CASSFLVHEPDTGELFF
DNA: TGCGCCAGCAGCTTCTTAGTCCACGAGCCCGACACCGGGGAGCTGTTTTTT

J: TRBJ2-1
D: TRBD1
V: TRBV10-1
CDR3: CASSEGTGYNEQFF
DNA: TGCGCCAGCAGTGAAGGGACAGGATACAATGAGCAGTTCTTC

J: TRBJ1-1
D: -
V: TRBV10-1
CDR3: CASRQGTNTEAFF
DNA: TGCGCCAGCCGCCAGGGAACGAACACTGAAGCTTTCTTT

J: TRBJ1-1
D: -
V: TRBV10-1
CDR3: CASSDGGRRNTEAFF
DNA: TGCGCCAGCAGTGACGGCGGGAGGAGGAACACTGAAGCTTTCTTT

J: TRBJ2-2
D: -
V: TRBV7-2
CDR3: CASSSPFPVLRENTGELFF
DNA: TGTGCCAGCAGCTCCCCGTTCCCGGTCCTCCGGGAGAACACCGGGGAGCTGTTTTTT

J: TRBJ1-3
D: -
V: TRBV5-6
CDR3: CASSFRTASGNTIYF
DNA: TGTGCCAGCAGCTTTCGAACAGCCTCTGGAAACACCATATATTTT

J: TRBJ2-5
D: TRBD2
V: TRBV19
CDR3: CASSTSGGDLQETQYF
DNA: TGTGCCAGTAGTACTAGCGGGGGGGACCTCCAAGAGACCCAGTACTTC

J: TRBJ1-4
D: TRBD1
V: TRBV6-6
CDR3: CASSQGARGEKLFF
DNA: TGTGCCAGCAGTCAGGGGGCCCGAGGTGAAAAACTGTTTTTT

J: TRBJ1-5
D: -
V: TRBV13
CDR3: CASSQVNQPQHF
DNA: TGTGCCAGCAGCCAGGTTAATCAGCCCCAGCATTTT

J: TRBJ1-5
D: -
V: TRBV6-1
CDR3: CASSEVRQPQHF
DNA: TGTGCCAGCAGTGAAGTGCGGCAGCCCCAGCATTTT

J: TRBJ1-2
D: TRBD1
V: TRBV10-3
CDR3: CAISDIPGQLTAYGYTF
DNA: TGTGCCATCAGTGATATACCGGGACAGCTAACAGCCTATGGCTACACCTTC

J: TRBJ1-1
D: TRBD1
V: TRBV4-3
CDR3: CASSQDRAGGANTEAFF
DNA: TGCGCCAGCAGCCAAGATAGGGCAGGGGGCGCCAACACTGAAGCTTTCTTT